Listed here are 6 T cell receptor beta chains from one sample, sequenced in a study of blood T cell repertoires in COVID-19. This table comes from immunoSEQ multiplex PCR, and its TCRdb copy is limited to in-frame clones, with some not included. Of around 260,000 clones in the sample, approximately 85% are singletons; the top ten hold around 4.5%. Sequenced input: PBMCs or T cells enriched from blood (not recorded which). The receptors derive from a woman in her twenties or thirties who had recovered from COVID-19.

V gene TRBV2 combines with J gene TRBJ2-7; 7 bases map to TRBD1. The CDR3 has 13 amino acids. Trimming cost V 6 bases and J 3 bases; bases outside gene matches: 5. Germline V gene data show CDR1 as SNHLY and CDR2 as FYNNEI. The CDR3 protein is CASSFDRVYEQYF. For the CDR3, the DNA is TGTGCCAGCAGCTTTGACAGGGTCTACGAGCAGTACTTC.

The chain links TRBV19 to TRBJ2-7; D is possibly TRBD2 (5 bases). Germline values: CDR1 LNHDA, CDR2 SQIVND (reference sequence). CDR3 length: 17 residues. V lost 5 bases and J 2 bases, leaving 22 bases between the germline ends. CDR3 protein: CASSSTSPQGGTYEQYF. The DNA of the CDR3 is TGTGCCAGTAGTTCCACATCCCCACAAGGAGGTACCTACGAGCAGTACTTC.

This chain connects TRBV25-1 to TRBJ1-3; D remains ambiguous. Germline loops: CDR1 MGHDK, CDR2 SYGVNS. The CDR3 spans 15 residues. The V gene lost 4 bases and the J gene lost 3 bases, with 13 bases spanning the gap. DNA for the CDR3: TGTGCCAGCAGTGTAGGAGAGAGAATTGGAAACACCATATATTTT. Translated, it gives CASSVGERIGNTIYF. Combining the CDR3 with reference TRBV25-1 and TRBJ1-3 gives the whole variable domain EADIYQTPRYLVIGTGKKITLECSQTMGHDKMYWYQQDPGMELHLIHYSYGVNSTEKGDLSSESTVSRIRTEHFPLTLESARPSHTSQYLCASSVGERIGNTIYFGEGSWLTVV.

The chain uses TRBV25-1 and TRBJ2-2; D gene ambiguous. Looked up from germline, CDR1 is MGHDK and CDR2 is SYGVNS. The CDR3 is 13 residues long. The V end lost 3 bases, the J end lost 0 bases, and 2 bases lay between the germline ends. The chain's CDR3 is CASSDANTGELFF. DNA for the CDR3: TGTGCCAGCAGTGACGCGAACACCGGGGAGCTGTTTTTT.

V and J are TRBV5-4 and TRBJ1-2; 7 bases are a match to TRBD1. Germline CDR1 and CDR2: SGHNT and YYREEE (reference sequence). V shed 9 bases and J 8 bases; nucleotides not matched to a gene: 13. The CDR3 runs to 13 residues. This CDR3 is CATGQVDSGGYTF. Written as DNA, the CDR3 is TGTGCCACAGGACAGGTTGATTCTGGCGGCTACACCTTC.

The chain carries TRBV30 and TRBJ1-1; D unclear. With 3 bases removed from V and 12 bases from J, the gap between germline ends came to 11 bases. The CDR3 has 10 residues. CDR1 is GTSNPN and CDR2 is SVGIG in the germline V gene (reference sequence). The CDR3 DNA sequence: TGTGCCTGGAGCAGATTGAGGCCTTTCTTT. Translated, it gives CAWSRLRPFF.